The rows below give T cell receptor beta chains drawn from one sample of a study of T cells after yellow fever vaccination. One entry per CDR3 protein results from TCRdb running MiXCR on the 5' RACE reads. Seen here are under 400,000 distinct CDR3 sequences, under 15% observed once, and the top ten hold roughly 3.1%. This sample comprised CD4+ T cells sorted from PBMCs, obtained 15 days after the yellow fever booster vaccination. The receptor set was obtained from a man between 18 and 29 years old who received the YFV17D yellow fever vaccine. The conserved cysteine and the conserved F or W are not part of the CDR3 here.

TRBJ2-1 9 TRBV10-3 AISEINEQF
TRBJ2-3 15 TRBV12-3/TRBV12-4 AIGSGGAGLRTDTQY
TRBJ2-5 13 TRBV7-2 ASSPMSGARETQY
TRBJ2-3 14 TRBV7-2 ASSLTRTRSADTQY
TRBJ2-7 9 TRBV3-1 ASSQVGEQY
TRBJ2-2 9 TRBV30 AWTWAGELF
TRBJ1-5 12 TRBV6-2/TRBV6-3 ASSYSWGNQPQH
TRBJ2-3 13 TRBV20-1 SARGGFSGGNTQY
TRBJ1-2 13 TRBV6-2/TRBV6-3 ASSYSPGQGVGYT
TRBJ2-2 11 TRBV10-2 ASSQGASGELF
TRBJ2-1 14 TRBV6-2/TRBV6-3 ASSSYGDGGGDEQF
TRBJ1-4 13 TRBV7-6 ASSLATGRGEKLF
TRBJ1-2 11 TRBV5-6 ASSSDSDYGYT
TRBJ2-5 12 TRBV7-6 ASSLVAAEETQY
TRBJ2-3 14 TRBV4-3 ASSQRLAGPADTQY
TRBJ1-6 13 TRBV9 ASSVDVTPNSPLH
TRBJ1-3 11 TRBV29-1 SERVETGNTIY
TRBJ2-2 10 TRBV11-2 ASRPLAGELF
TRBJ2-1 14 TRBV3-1 ASSQKRGQGYNEQF
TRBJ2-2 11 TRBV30 AWTTGITGELF
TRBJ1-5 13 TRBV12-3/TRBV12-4 ASSLGTGESQPQH
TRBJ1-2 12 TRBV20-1 SARDERTAGGYT
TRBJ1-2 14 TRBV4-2 ASSRARQGGNYGYT
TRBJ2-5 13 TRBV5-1 ASSFWTSGPETQY
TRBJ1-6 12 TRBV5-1 PSSGGQGNSPLH
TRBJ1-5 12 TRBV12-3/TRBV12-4 ASSRGRDHQPQH
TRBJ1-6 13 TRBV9 ASSGGSRDNSPLH
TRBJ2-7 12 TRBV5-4 ASSRGQGSGEQY
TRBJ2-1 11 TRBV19 ASSSGEYNEQF
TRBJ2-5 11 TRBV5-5 ASGGTVQETQY
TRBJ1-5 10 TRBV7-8 ASRTSGQPQH
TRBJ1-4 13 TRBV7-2 ASSAGEATNEKLF